What follows is one T cell receptor (beta chain) and its context. Its antigen is currently not known. No clone much larger than this one lies a single base away; base qualities are absent. The trial excluded patients who had a history of autoimmune disease or were on systemic immunosuppression. In every dose cohort, peripheral blood was drawn for TCR sequencing at baseline, cycle 4 day 1, and cycle 7 day 1. The samples were drawn from a first-in-human, open-label, multicenter phase I dose-escalation trial of ivuxolimab. The trial enrolled adults with locally advanced or metastatic head and neck squamous cell, hepatocellular, melanoma or renal cell carcinoma. Before TCR sequencing, CD4+ T cells and CD8+ T cells were sorted from peripheral blood as separate populations. Genomic DNA was isolated from the sorted cells so that the TCRbeta CDR3 region could be sequenced. The immunoSEQ Assay was used for sequencing of TCRbeta CDR3 regions. TCRdb retrieved this table from immuneACCESS and kept in-frame rearrangements only. Not all clones are present; in checked studies, unresolved V genes account for under half, and no reason is known for the remainder. The sample table contains some 73,000 clones; only one count was recorded for around 87% of them. The ten largest clones take up roughly 8% of the sample.

This sample is part of a study of OX40 agonist ivuxolimab in advanced cancers. Broadly, across the study: Ivuxolimab was an agonistic, fully human IgG2 monoclonal antibody directed against OX40 (CD134), a costimulatory receptor. Patients were allowed to have had prior anti-PD-1, anti-PD-L1 or anti-CTLA-4 therapy, and approximately 37% of the dose-escalation patients had been treated with checkpoint inhibitors. Of the roughly 51 patients in dose escalation, some 20 had hepatocellular carcinoma, some 15 had melanoma, 9 had renal cell carcinoma and 9 had head and neck cancer. Intravenous ivuxolimab was administered to patients every 2 weeks at six dose levels: 0.01, 0.1, 0.3, 1.5, 3 and 10 mg/kg. The paper describes the monotherapy dose-escalation part (N of about 52 patients) of the phase I trial of ivuxolimab. A male proportion of roughly 80% and a mean age of approximately 61 years, ranging from 23 to 79, were recorded for the dose-escalation cohort. The purpose of peripheral TCRbeta sequencing was to test whether ivuxolimab changed TCR sequence diversity and led to clonal T-cell expansion. Partial responses occurred in three dose-escalation patients, of whom one had hepatocellular carcinoma and two had cutaneous melanoma.

Inclusive of the bounding cysteine and phenylalanine, the CDR3 is 15 residues long. Just the 45-base CDR3 DNA is kept, in frame starting at base 1. According to the germline V gene, CDR1 reads SNHLY and CDR2 reads FYNNEI. V trim: 2 bases; J trim: 6 bases; unmatched bases: 1. The research as a whole found: Low levels of normalized T-cell clonal expansion were also seen in some patients who did not respond. At doses from 0.1 to 3.0 mg/kg, clonal expansion was seen in both CD4+ and CD8+ blood T cells between baseline and week 6. Partial responders in the 0.1-3.0 mg/kg groups had among the lowest normalized peripheral clonal expansion, especially among CD8+ T cells. After ivuxolimab, more expanded clones were found on average in CD8+ T cells than in CD4+ T cells. Antigen specificity was not determined for the clonally expanded peripheral T cells.

Recombination connected TRBV2 to TRBJ2-1; TRBD2 agrees with 13 junctional bases. This specimen was CD4+ or CD8+ T cells sorted from blood, taken in a trial of the OX40 agonist ivuxolimab. This TCR derives from an adult with an advanced solid tumor such as melanoma, head and neck, liver or kidney cancer. The nucleotides read TGTGCCAGCAGTGAATGGACTAGCGGGAGCAATGAGCAGTTCTTC. Translation gives CASSEWTSGSNEQFF.